A single sample gave rise to the 29 T cell receptor beta chains below, sequenced in a study of blood T cell repertoires in COVID-19. Assay: immunoSEQ multiplex PCR; the TCRdb copy retains only in-frame clones and omits some. The data contain about 210,000 clones, 85% to 90% of them singletons. The sample taken for sequencing was peripheral blood. The receptors come from a man younger than 35 with active or convalescent COVID-19.

The rearrangement joins TRBV19 to TRBJ1-3; no firm D call. V dropped 6 bases and J dropped 2 bases, with 5 bases sitting between them. The CDR3 runs 12 residues. Looked up from germline, CDR1 is LNHDA and CDR2 is SQIVND (reference sequence). CDR3 nucleotides: TGTGCCAGTAGCCTCCCTGGAAACACCATATATTTT. This encodes CASSLPGNTIYF. The whole variable domain, filled in from reference TRBV19 and TRBJ1-3, reads DGGITQSPKYLFRKEGQNVTLSCEQNLNHDAMYWYRQDPGQGLRLIYYSQIVNDFQKGDIAEGYSVSREKKESFPLTVTSAQKNPTAFYLCASSLPGNTIYFGEGSWLTVV.

This rearrangement joins TRBV2 to TRBJ1-4; 10 positions match TRBD1. Trimming removed 2 bases from V and 8 bases from J; junction bases left unmatched: 5. Germline V gives CDR1 SNHLY, CDR2 FYNNEI. This CDR3 contains 15 residues. The CDR3: CASSELRTGGEKLFF. CDR3 DNA: TGTGCCAGCAGTGAATTGAGGACAGGGGGGGAAAAACTGTTTTTT.

V is TRBV30 and J is TRBJ1-2; 9 nucleotides agree with TRBD1. The V and J ends lost 6 bases and 0 bases, in that order; junction bases with no gene match: 5. The CDR3 has 14 residues. Germline CDR1 is GTSNPN and CDR2 is SVGIG (reference sequence). Here the CDR3 reads CACYGQGTNYGYTF. In nucleotides, the CDR3 is TGTGCCTGTTACGGACAGGGGACTAACTATGGCTACACCTTC.

The rearrangement uses TRBV5-1 and TRBJ2-1, with D tentatively TRBD1 (6 bases). There are 15 residues in the CDR3. The V end lost 4 bases, the J end lost 7 bases, and 18 bases lay between the germline ends. The germline gives CDR1 SGHRS, CDR2 YFSETQ. The CDR3 DNA reads as TGCGCCAGCAGCGGGGACACCCTCAAGGGGAATGAGCAGTTCTTC. Translated: CASSGDTLKGNEQFF.

This chain joins TRBV7-6 and TRBJ2-7; D is perhaps TRBD1 (5 bases). Trimming removed 5 bases from V and 7 bases from J, with 27 bases in between. Germline CDR1 reads SGHVS; CDR2 reads FNYEAQ. The CDR3 is 17 residues long. DNA of the CDR3: TGTGCCAGCAGCCCGAGATCAGGCGGCAGGGTCGCTTGGGAGCAGTACTTC. Translated, it gives CASSPRSGGRVAWEQYF.

V usage is TRBV30 and J usage is TRBJ2-5; TRBD1 might be the D (5 bases). The V gene lost 4 bases and the J gene lost 1 base, with 13 bases spanning the gap. This CDR3 region has 14 residues. The germline gives CDR1 GTSNPN, CDR2 SVGIG (reference sequence). CDR3 bases: TGTGCCTGGACAACCGGCAGGGCCCAAGAGACCCAGTACTTC. Protein sequence: CAWTTGRAQETQYF. Looking up the rest from reference TRBV30 and TRBJ2-5 gives the full variable domain: SQTIHQWPATLVQPVGSPLSLECTVEGTSNPNLYWYRQAAGRGLQLLFYSVGIGQISSEVPQNLSASRPQDRQFILSSKKLLLSDSGFYLCAWTTGRAQETQYFGPGTRLLVL.

J is TRBJ2-1 and V is TRBV9; a possible D gene is TRBD1 (5 bases). V was clipped by 1 base and J by 8 bases, with 13 bases between them. CDR3 length equals 14 residues. Germline V gives CDR1 SGDLS, CDR2 YYNGEE. CDR3 coding DNA: TGTGCCAGCAGCGTATATCAGGGCTATGATGAGCAGTTCTTC. Its protein product is CASSVYQGYDEQFF.

This clone was detected only a few times. This CDR3 is also generated by other DNA sequences in the sample. The rearrangement joins TRBV4-1 to TRBJ1-5; no firm D call. The CDR3 covers 13 residues. Trimming stripped 3 bases from V and 5 bases from J, with 8 bases between. Germline-derived CDR1 and CDR2 are MGHRA and YSYEKL. The CDR3 loop reads CASSQDGDQPQHF. CDR3 bases: TGCGCCAGCAGCCAGGACGGGGATCAGCCCCAGCATTTT.

CDR3 in amino acids: CASSPGQEGQPQHF. CDR3 DNA sequence: TGTGCCAGCAGCCCCGGACAGGAAGGTCAGCCCCAGCATTTT. This chain joins TRBV4-2 and TRBJ1-5, with 7 bases that match TRBD1. Germline values: CDR1 LGHNA, CDR2 YNFKEQ. CDR3 length: 14 residues. Trimming cost V 4 bases and J 6 bases; bases outside gene matches: 6.

The V and J genes are TRBV25-1 and TRBJ2-5; 13 bases fit TRBD2. The CDR3 loop spans 18 amino acids. From germline, CDR1 is MGHDK and CDR2 SYGVNS. V was pared by 2 bases and J by 2 bases, with 8 bases of the junction left unmatched. The CDR3 nucleotides are TGTGCCAGCAGTGAAGGAACACTAGCGGGAGGGCCGCAAGAGACCCAGTACTTC. Its protein product is CASSEGTLAGGPQETQYF.

This clone was found once. The chain recombines TRBV27 with TRBJ2-1; possible D gene TRBD1, 6 bases. CDR3 length equals 18 residues. The V gene lost 4 bases and the J gene lost 9 bases, with 28 bases spanning the gap. Germline V gives CDR1 MNHEY, CDR2 SMNVEV (reference sequence). DNA for the CDR3: TGTGCCAGCAGTTCATTTTTCTATGACAGGCGGGCGGCCGGTGAGCAGTTCTTC. It encodes CASSSFFYDRRAAGEQFF.

The chain uses TRBV5-1 and TRBJ1-1; D not certain. This CDR3 spans 14 amino acids. The V end was cut by 0 bases, the J end by 1 base, with 7 bases between. CDR1 SGHRS and CDR2 YFSETQ come from the germline V gene. This CDR3 reads CASSLVGRNTEAFF. The CDR3 DNA reads as TGCGCCAGCAGCTTGGTTGGCAGGAACACTGAAGCTTTCTTT.

The chain uses TRBV7-3 and TRBJ2-2; tentative D call: TRBD2 (6 bases). Germline V gene data show CDR1 as SGHTA and CDR2 as FQGTGA. This CDR3 comprises 15 residues. The V and J ends lost 5 bases and 3 bases respectively, with 13 bases between them. CDR3 nucleotide sequence: TGTGCCAGCAGCCCCCGCGGGATGGACACCGGGGAGCTGTTTTTT. Translation: CASSPRGMDTGELFF.

The V and J genes are TRBV6-5 and TRBJ2-7, with 7 bases aligning to TRBD1. The germline gives CDR1 MNHEY, CDR2 SVGAGI. The V and J ends lost 5 bases and 9 bases, in that order; junction bases with no gene match: 16. The CDR3 extends over 15 amino acids. The CDR3 is CASSPGQMGYVGQYF. The CDR3 coding sequence is TGTGCCAGCAGTCCGGGACAGATGGGCTACGTGGGGCAGTACTTC.

This chain connects TRBV2 to TRBJ2-7, with 7 bases that match TRBD2. In germline, CDR1 is SNHLY, CDR2 FYNNEI. V gave up 6 bases and J gave up 5 bases; unmatched junction bases: 10. The CDR3 is 14 residues long. The CDR3 protein is CASSWLGEGDEQYF. CDR3 coding DNA: TGTGCCAGCAGCTGGTTGGGGGAGGGAGACGAGCAGTACTTC.

The chain recombines TRBV15 with TRBJ2-7; 7 bases line up with TRBD1. CDR3 size: 13 residues. The trim removed 2 bases at V and 4 bases at J, leaving 2 bases unmatched. The germline V gene has CDR1 LNHNV and CDR2 YYDKDF (reference sequence). The CDR3 DNA reads as TGTGCCACCAGCAGACAGACAGGGTACGAGCAGTACTTC. This gives the protein CATSRQTGYEQYF. Based on the CDR3 plus reference TRBV15 and TRBJ2-7, the full variable domain is DAMVIQNPRYQVTQFGKPVTLSCSQTLNHNVMYWYQQKSSQAPKLLFHYYDKDFNNEADTPDNFQSRRPNTSFCFLDIRSPGLGDTAMYLCATSRQTGYEQYFGPGTRLTVT.

The chain couples TRBV28 to TRBJ2-7, with no clear D. The CDR3 length is 12 residues. The V gene lost 6 bases and the J gene lost 3 bases, with 9 bases spanning the gap. Germline V gives CDR1 MDHEN, CDR2 SYDVKM. The CDR3, as DNA: TGTGCCAGCAGACAGACCAACTACGAGCAGTACTTC. Amino acid sequence: CASRQTNYEQYF.

In this sample, this clone turned up a few times. The V and J genes are TRBV5-8 and TRBJ1-5; 7 bases map to TRBD1. With V trimmed by 4 bases and J by 4 bases, 2 bases remained unmatched. Per germline, CDR1 SGHTS and CDR2 YDEGEE. This CDR3 has 13 amino acids. The CDR3 sequence is CASSQTGNQPQHF. The CDR3 DNA is TGTGCCAGCAGCCAGACAGGGAATCAGCCCCAGCATTTT.

The rearrangement links TRBV29-1 to TRBJ2-7; TRBD1 matches 10 bases. This CDR3 spans 14 amino acids. Per the germline V gene, CDR1 is SQVTM and CDR2 is ANQGSEA. Trimming cost V 4 bases and J 2 bases; bases outside gene matches: 5. This CDR3 reads CSVGEGQGAYEQYF. In DNA form, the CDR3 reads TGCAGCGTTGGGGAAGGACAGGGGGCCTACGAGCAGTACTTC.

This clone was detected a few times. Other nucleotide sequences from this sample produce the same CDR3. The rearrangement joins TRBV18 to TRBJ1-2; 7 bases match TRBD1. The CDR3 loop spans 13 amino acids. The germline V gene encodes CDR1 KGHSH and CDR2 LQKENI. V shed 2 bases and J 3 bases; nucleotides not matched to a gene: 0. CDR3 amino acids: CASSPGQDYGYTF. The DNA for the CDR3 is TGTGCCAGCTCACCAGGACAGGACTATGGCTACACCTTC.

Comments on this clone: Mismatch with germline at one junction end may stem from a read error. V gene TRBV7-7 combines with J gene TRBJ2-1, with a weak D call TRBD2 (5 bases). Germline lookup yields CDR1 SSHAT and CDR2 FNYEAQ (reference sequence). This CDR3 has 13 amino acids. CDR3 in DNA: TGTGCTAGCAGAAATTCCGGGGACAATGAGCAGTTCTTC. Protein product: CASRNSGDNEQFF.

The CDR3 loop reads CASSEDPRTGKANYGYTF. The CDR3 DNA reads TGTGCCAGCAGCGAGGATCCTCGGACTGGAAAAGCTAACTATGGCTACACCTTC. J is TRBJ1-2 and V is TRBV5-4; D unclear. The V and J ends lost 4 bases and 0 bases respectively, with 22 bases between them. The CDR3 extends over 18 amino acids. In germline, CDR1 is SGHNT, CDR2 YYREEE (reference sequence).

The V gene is TRBV29-1, the J gene TRBJ2-3; 8 bases match TRBD2. The trim removed 4 bases at V and 2 bases at J, leaving 8 bases unmatched. The V gene's germline CDR1 is SQVTM and CDR2 ANQGSEA. This CDR3 comprises 15 residues. CDR3 sequence: CSVVEIAGFTDTQYF. CDR3 DNA: TGCAGCGTTGTGGAAATAGCGGGATTCACAGATACGCAGTATTTT.

The gene calls are TRBV7-2 and TRBJ2-3; 7 nucleotides align to TRBD2. The CDR3 is 16 amino acids. V lost 1 base, J lost 0 bases, and 4 bases stayed unmatched. In germline, CDR1 is SGHTA, CDR2 FQGNSA. CDR3 residues: CASSLVAGPSTDTQYF. Written as DNA, the CDR3 is TGTGCCAGCAGCTTAGTAGCGGGCCCTAGCACAGATACGCAGTATTTT.

The J gene is TRBJ1-2, the V gene TRBV10-2; 8 nucleotides match TRBD1. J gave up 8 bases and V 4 bases, and 6 bases lay outside the gene matches. The CDR3 is 13 residues long. CDR1 and CDR2 from the germline V gene are WSHSY and SAAADI. The CDR3 here is CASSGRDRLGYTF. The CDR3 DNA reads as TGCGCCAGCAGTGGTCGGGACAGGCTCGGCTACACCTTC.

The chain uses TRBV5-4 and TRBJ2-1; 12 bases fit TRBD2. The CDR3 has 17 amino acids. With V trimmed by 4 bases and J by 8 bases, 13 bases remained unmatched. Per germline, CDR1 SGHNT and CDR2 YYREEE (reference sequence). CDR3 sequence: CASSPRLAGATGDEQFF. The CDR3 DNA follows: TGTGCCAGCAGCCCTAGACTAGCGGGGGCTACGGGAGATGAGCAGTTCTTC.

Details on this clone: At one end, the junction sequence differs from germline, possibly due to a read error. This chain joins TRBV28 and TRBJ2-1; 7 nucleotides agree with TRBD1. The CDR3 loop spans 14 amino acids. From germline, CDR1 is MDHEN and CDR2 SYDVKM. The CDR3 sequence is CASSRGGPREGTVF. In nucleotides, the CDR3 is TGTGCCAGCAGCCGAGGGGGCCCTCGCGAGGGCACTGTCTTC.

Comments on this clone: Other DNA sequences in this sample translate to the same CDR3. The genes are TRBV19 and TRBJ2-5; 11 bases line up with TRBD2. J gave up 1 base and V 4 bases, and 8 bases lay outside the gene matches. The CDR3 length is 17 residues. Germline V CDR1 and CDR2: LNHDA, SQIVND (reference sequence). The CDR3: CASSTGLAGLTQETQYF. In DNA form, the CDR3 reads TGTGCCAGTAGTACCGGACTAGCGGGCCTTACCCAAGAGACCCAGTACTTC.

CDR3 residues: CASSQDRRESSYNEQFF. The CDR3 DNA reads as TGTGCCAGCAGCCAAGATCGCAGGGAAAGCTCCTACAATGAGCAGTTCTTC. V is TRBV14 and J is TRBJ2-1; TRBD1 is a possible D gene (5 bases). The germline V gene has CDR1 SGHDN and CDR2 FVKESK. V was shortened by 0 bases and J by 0 bases, with 12 bases between the two germline ends. The CDR3 is 17 amino acids.